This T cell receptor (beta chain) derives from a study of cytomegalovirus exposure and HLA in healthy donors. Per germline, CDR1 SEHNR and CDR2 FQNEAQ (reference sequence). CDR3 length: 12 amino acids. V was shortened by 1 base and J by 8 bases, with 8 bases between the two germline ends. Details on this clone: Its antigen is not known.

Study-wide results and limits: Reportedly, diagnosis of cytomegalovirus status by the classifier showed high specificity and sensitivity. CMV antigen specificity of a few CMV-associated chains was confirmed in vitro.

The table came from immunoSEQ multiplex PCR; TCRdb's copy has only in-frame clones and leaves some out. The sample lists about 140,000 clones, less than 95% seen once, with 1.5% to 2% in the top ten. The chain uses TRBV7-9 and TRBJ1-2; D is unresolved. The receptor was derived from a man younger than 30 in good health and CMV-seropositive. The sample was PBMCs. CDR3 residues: CASSLVSPGYTF. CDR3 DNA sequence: TGTGCCAGCAGCTTAGTTTCCCCGGGCTACACCTTC. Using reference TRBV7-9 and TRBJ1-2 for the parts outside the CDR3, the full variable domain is DTGVSQNPRHKITKRGQNVTFRCDPISEHNRLYWYRQTLGQGPEFLTYFQNEAQLEKSRLLSDRFSAERPKGSFSTLEIQRTEQGDSAMYLCASSLVSPGYTFGSGTRLTVV.